A selection of T cell receptor beta chains follows, all from one sample in a study of blood T cells in healthy people across ages. TCRdb reanalysed the 5' RACE reads using MiXCR and keeps one entry per CDR3 protein. The profile shows around 1,000,000 distinct CDR3 sequences, almost 25% of them singletons. These data are also associated with another study on T cells of mothers and their children.

Sequenced: blood. All receptors derive from a girl aged 2 to 10 in good health. CDR3s include the opening cysteine and the closing phenylalanine or tryptophan. The D gene is left open where the match is weak. Size is stated for part of the rows, as once, few or many counts, or as a class when the clone is expanded.

d_call: NA
v_call: TRBV9
clone_size: few
j_call: TRBJ2-1
cdr3_nt: TGTGCCAGCAGCACTTTCCACAATGAGCAGTTCTTC
cdr3_aa: CASSTFHNEQFF

d_call: NA
v_call: TRBV6-1
clone_size: NA
j_call: TRBJ1-1
cdr3_nt: TGTGCCAGCAGTGAAATCCCCCTCGGCAGGAGACGAGCTTTCTTT
cdr3_aa: CASSEIPLGRRRAFF

d_call: NA
v_call: TRBV7-3
clone_size: NA
j_call: TRBJ2-3
cdr3_nt: TGTGCCAGCAGTAAGACGGCGCTCTTCACAGATACGCAGTATTTT
cdr3_aa: CASSKTALFTDTQYF

d_call: NA
v_call: TRBV7-2
clone_size: few
j_call: TRBJ2-7
cdr3_nt: TGTGCCAGCAGCTTAGCCGGTGGGGGAACGAGCGAGCAGTACTTC
cdr3_aa: CASSLAGGGTSEQYF

d_call: TRBD2
v_call: TRBV7-2
clone_size: few
j_call: TRBJ2-4
cdr3_nt: TGTGCCAGCAGCCTTGTTAGCGGGGGGACCTTAGCCAAAAACATTCAGTACTTC
cdr3_aa: CASSLVSGGTLAKNIQYF

d_call: NA
v_call: TRBV20-1
clone_size: few
j_call: TRBJ2-7
cdr3_nt: TGCAGTGCCTACAGGGTTTCCAACGAGCAGTACTTC
cdr3_aa: CSAYRVSNEQYF

d_call: NA
v_call: TRBV3-1
clone_size: NA
j_call: TRBJ2-2
cdr3_nt: TGTGCCAGCAGCCAAGATATCGTGGGGGCCGGGGAGCTGTTTTTT
cdr3_aa: CASSQDIVGAGELFF

d_call: NA
v_call: TRBV4-1
clone_size: NA
j_call: TRBJ1-2
cdr3_nt: TGCGCCAGCAGCCAAGATACGGCCCCAGTGGGCTACACCTTC
cdr3_aa: CASSQDTAPVGYTF

d_call: NA
v_call: TRBV20-1
clone_size: NA
j_call: TRBJ1-4
cdr3_nt: TGCAGTGCTAGAGTTTCCGGTAATGAAAAACTGTTTTTT
cdr3_aa: CSARVSGNEKLFF

d_call: NA
v_call: TRBV12-3/TRBV12-4
clone_size: NA
j_call: TRBJ1-1
cdr3_nt: TGTGCCAGCAGTTTCGGGCAGGGGCACACTGAAGCTTTCTTT
cdr3_aa: CASSFGQGHTEAFF

d_call: TRBD1
v_call: TRBV20-1
clone_size: NA
j_call: TRBJ2-7
cdr3_nt: TGCAGTGCTACCAACCCGGGACAGGGTCGGACACTCTACGAGCAGTACTTC
cdr3_aa: CSATNPGQGRTLYEQYF

d_call: NA
v_call: TRBV11-2
clone_size: NA
j_call: TRBJ2-7
cdr3_nt: TGTGCCAGCAGCTCTAACCCAGATGGTGTATACGAGCAGTACTTC
cdr3_aa: CASSSNPDGVYEQYF

d_call: NA
v_call: TRBV12-5
clone_size: few
j_call: TRBJ2-2
cdr3_nt: TGTGCTAGTGGTTTGACCCCCACGGGGCGCGCCGGGGAGCTGTTTTTT
cdr3_aa: CASGLTPTGRAGELFF

d_call: NA
v_call: TRBV20-1
clone_size: NA
j_call: TRBJ2-3
cdr3_nt: TGCAGTGCTAGTGGTGGGAGCAGAGATACGCAGTATTTT
cdr3_aa: CSASGGSRDTQYF

d_call: NA
v_call: TRBV9
clone_size: few
j_call: TRBJ2-3
cdr3_nt: TGTGCCAGCAGCGTAGAGATATTTGGGGACGGCTCTAGCACAGATACGCAGTATTTT
cdr3_aa: CASSVEIFGDGSSTDTQYF

d_call: NA
v_call: TRBV25-1
clone_size: few
j_call: TRBJ2-2
cdr3_nt: TGTGCCAGCAGCCCCGCGGTTTACACCGGGGAGCTGTTTTTT
cdr3_aa: CASSPAVYTGELFF

d_call: NA
v_call: TRBV29-1
clone_size: NA
j_call: TRBJ1-3
cdr3_nt: TGCAGCGTTCGACTTACAGGGAAAGGAGGCTCTGGAAACACCATATATTTT
cdr3_aa: CSVRLTGKGGSGNTIYF

d_call: NA
v_call: TRBV21-1
clone_size: few
j_call: TRBJ2-7
cdr3_nt: TGTGCCAGCCGAGTCGCCTCTGCCCTCGACGAGCAGTACTTC
cdr3_aa: CASRVASALDEQYF

d_call: NA
v_call: TRBV28
clone_size: NA
j_call: TRBJ2-7
cdr3_nt: TGTGCCAGCAGTGGGGGGATACAGGGCATCTACGAGCAGTACTTC
cdr3_aa: CASSGGIQGIYEQYF

d_call: NA
v_call: TRBV29-1
clone_size: few
j_call: TRBJ2-1
cdr3_nt: TGCAGCGTTGTAGGGGACGGCTACAATGAGCAGTTCTTC
cdr3_aa: CSVVGDGYNEQFF

d_call: NA
v_call: TRBV12-3/TRBV12-4
clone_size: NA
j_call: TRBJ1-1
cdr3_nt: TGTGCCAGCAGAACCCAGCGAAACACTGAAGCTTTCTTT
cdr3_aa: CASRTQRNTEAFF

d_call: NA
v_call: TRBV7-9
clone_size: few
j_call: TRBJ1-4
cdr3_nt: TGTGCCAGCAGTCCGAGGTTGGGGGAAAAACTGTTTTTT
cdr3_aa: CASSPRLGEKLFF

d_call: TRBD2
v_call: TRBV11-2
clone_size: NA
j_call: TRBJ2-3
cdr3_nt: TGTGCCAGCAGCACCCGACTAGCGGTGGGCACAGATACGCAGTATTTT
cdr3_aa: CASSTRLAVGTDTQYF

d_call: TRBD2
v_call: TRBV20-1
clone_size: NA
j_call: TRBJ2-1
cdr3_nt: TGCAGTGCTAGATTAGCGGGGGGGGCCCAGGTTGAGCAGTTCTTC
cdr3_aa: CSARLAGGAQVEQFF

d_call: NA
v_call: TRBV11-3
clone_size: few
j_call: TRBJ2-2
cdr3_nt: TGTGCCAGCAGCACCCCAGCTTCGAACACCGGGGAGCTGTTTTTT
cdr3_aa: CASSTPASNTGELFF

d_call: TRBD2
v_call: TRBV20-1
clone_size: NA
j_call: TRBJ2-7
cdr3_nt: TGCAGTGCTAGGGAAGTGGGACTAGCTCGCTACGAGCAGTACTTC
cdr3_aa: CSAREVGLARYEQYF

d_call: NA
v_call: TRBV6-6
clone_size: NA
j_call: TRBJ2-7
cdr3_nt: TGTGCCAGCAGTTACAGAGAGAACGAGCAGTACTTC
cdr3_aa: CASSYRENEQYF

d_call: NA
v_call: TRBV29-1
clone_size: few
j_call: TRBJ2-7
cdr3_nt: TGCAGCGCACACACAGGGAGGGGCGAGCAGTACTTC
cdr3_aa: CSAHTGRGEQYF

d_call: NA
v_call: TRBV12-3/TRBV12-4
clone_size: few
j_call: TRBJ2-7
cdr3_nt: TGTGCCAGCAGTTTAGCGCCCGAGCAGTACTTC
cdr3_aa: CASSLAPEQYF

d_call: NA
v_call: TRBV4-1
clone_size: few
j_call: TRBJ1-4
cdr3_nt: TGCGCCAGCAGCCAAGAGGAGGTGCCAGGGACGGAGGCTAATGAAAAACTGTTTTTT
cdr3_aa: CASSQEEVPGTEANEKLFF

d_call: NA
v_call: TRBV9
clone_size: few
j_call: TRBJ2-7
cdr3_nt: TGTGCCAGCAGCGTAGGATCGGACTACATACACGAGCAGTACTTC
cdr3_aa: CASSVGSDYIHEQYF

d_call: NA
v_call: TRBV5-1
clone_size: few
j_call: TRBJ2-1
cdr3_nt: TGCGCCAGCAGCGAACAGGGGGGGGTCTATGAGCAGTTCTTC
cdr3_aa: CASSEQGGVYEQFF

d_call: NA
v_call: TRBV13
clone_size: few
j_call: TRBJ1-4
cdr3_nt: TGTGCCAGCTCCGGACACGAAGAAAAACTGTTTTTT
cdr3_aa: CASSGHEEKLFF

d_call: NA
v_call: TRBV7-6
clone_size: few
j_call: TRBJ2-5
cdr3_nt: TGTGCCAGCAGCTTGGGACTTTTATTACGCATGATTCTCTCCGAGCAATACTTC
cdr3_aa: CASSLGLLLRMILSEQYF